These T cell receptor beta chains were read from a single sample in a study of cytomegalovirus exposure and HLA in healthy donors. The table came from immunoSEQ multiplex PCR; TCRdb's copy has only in-frame clones and leaves some out. The table includes about 160,000 clones, around four fifths detected once. Sequencing was performed on PBMCs. All receptors come from a man younger than 35 in good health and CMV-seronegative. CDR3s include the opening cysteine and the closing phenylalanine or tryptophan. D genes are given only for firm matches. Not all rows give a size; the values are once, few, many and, for expanded clones, a class.

size: -
J: TRBJ2-7
V: TRBV27
D: -
DNA: TGTGCCAGCAGTTTATCCTCTCGGTCTTTAGAAAACTACGAGCAGTACTTC
CDR3: CASSLSSRSLENYEQYF

size: -
J: TRBJ1-1
V: TRBV7-9
D: -
DNA: TGTGCCAGCGGAGGAAGCGCGAACACTGAAGCTTTCTTT
CDR3: CASGGSANTEAFF

size: -
J: TRBJ2-1
V: TRBV7-3
D: -
DNA: TGTGCCAGCAGTCCGGCGGGCCCGTACAATGAGCAGTTCTTC
CDR3: CASSPAGPYNEQFF

size: once
J: TRBJ1-2
V: TRBV18
D: -
DNA: TGTGCCGCGGGAGACGCTTATGGCTACACCTTC
CDR3: CAAGDAYGYTF

size: -
J: TRBJ1-6
V: TRBV28
D: -
DNA: TGTGCCAGCAGTTTTGATTTGGGGGCTTATAATTCACCCCTCCACTTT
CDR3: CASSFDLGAYNSPLHF

size: few
J: TRBJ2-7
V: TRBV5-1
D: TRBD2
DNA: TGCGCCAGCAGCTTGGGAGGACTAGCGGGACCCGAGCAGTACTTC
CDR3: CASSLGGLAGPEQYF

size: -
J: TRBJ2-5
V: TRBV7-3
D: -
DNA: TGTGCCAGCAGCCCCACGGGTCAAGAGACCCAGTACTTC
CDR3: CASSPTGQETQYF

size: -
J: TRBJ1-3
V: TRBV30
D: -
DNA: TGTGCCTGGAGTTCCGGTAATGGAAACACCATATATTTT
CDR3: CAWSSGNGNTIYF

size: -
J: TRBJ2-7
V: TRBV5-5
D: -
DNA: TGTGCCAGCAGCTCCGACAGGCTCTCCTACGAGCAGTACTTC
CDR3: CASSSDRLSYEQYF

size: -
J: TRBJ1-1
V: TRBV27
D: TRBD1
DNA: TGTGCCAGCAGTTACAGGGGGCGAAACACTGAAGCTTTCTTT
CDR3: CASSYRGRNTEAFF

size: -
J: TRBJ1-2
V: TRBV6-5
D: TRBD1
DNA: TGTGCCAGCAGTTACTTCCCGGGACAGCACTATGGCTACACCTTC
CDR3: CASSYFPGQHYGYTF

size: -
J: TRBJ1-1
V: TRBV19
D: -
DNA: TGTGCCAGTAGTGATGACGAGACTATGAACACTGAAGCTTTCTTT
CDR3: CASSDDETMNTEAFF

size: -
J: TRBJ2-7
V: TRBV29-1
D: TRBD2
DNA: TGCAGCGTTGAGTCCTATCGCGGGGGAGTCTACGAGCAGTACTTC
CDR3: CSVESYRGGVYEQYF

size: -
J: TRBJ2-5
V: TRBV28
D: TRBD2
DNA: TGTGCCAGCAGTCGCGGGGGGCCCCAAGAGACCCAGTACTTC
CDR3: CASSRGGPQETQYF

size: -
J: TRBJ2-1
V: TRBV7-9
D: TRBD2
DNA: TGTGCCAGCAGTCTGGGACTAGCGAGCGAGCAGTTCTTC
CDR3: CASSLGLASEQFF

size: few
J: TRBJ2-7
V: TRBV7-9
D: -
DNA: TGTGCCAGCAGTCCCGGACAGTACGAGCAGTACTTC
CDR3: CASSPGQYEQYF

size: few
J: TRBJ2-2
V: TRBV19
D: -
DNA: TGTGCCAGTAACCCAACAGGGTCTCCGAACACCGGGGAGCTGTTTTTT
CDR3: CASNPTGSPNTGELFF

size: -
J: TRBJ2-2
V: TRBV7-6
D: -
DNA: TGTGCCAGCAGTACGTTACAGACCGGGGAGCTGTTTTTT
CDR3: CASSTLQTGELFF

size: -
J: TRBJ2-3
V: TRBV29-1
D: -
DNA: TGCAGCGTTGAAGACAGGGTCCCAGATACGCAGTATTTT
CDR3: CSVEDRVPDTQYF

size: -
J: TRBJ2-5
V: TRBV27
D: TRBD2
DNA: TGTGCCAGCAGTTTGGATAGCGGGGATCAAGAGACCCAGTACTTC
CDR3: CASSLDSGDQETQYF

size: -
J: TRBJ2-7
V: TRBV7-9
D: -
DNA: TGTGCCAGCAGCCCGGGAATGGACTCCAGCGGGTACGAGCAGTACTTC
CDR3: CASSPGMDSSGYEQYF

size: -
J: TRBJ2-7
V: TRBV28
D: -
DNA: TGTGCCAGCAGCCCGAGTGGGGGAGGGCAGTACTTC
CDR3: CASSPSGGGQYF

size: -
J: TRBJ2-3
V: TRBV5-4
D: TRBD1
DNA: TGTGCCAGCAGCGGGGGGAGGACAGGGGGCACAGATACGCAGTATTTT
CDR3: CASSGGRTGGTDTQYF

size: -
J: TRBJ2-3
V: TRBV4-1
D: TRBD1
DNA: TGCGCCAGCAGCCCTAAGACAGGGGCCGACACAGATACGCAGTATTTT
CDR3: CASSPKTGADTDTQYF

size: -
J: TRBJ2-3
V: TRBV27
D: -
DNA: TGTGCCAGCAGTTTATCGCTAAGCACAGATACGCAGTATTTT
CDR3: CASSLSLSTDTQYF

size: -
J: TRBJ2-3
V: TRBV4-2
D: -
DNA: TGTGCCAGCAGCCAAGATTTCGCGGGAAGTAGCACAGATACGCAGTATTTT
CDR3: CASSQDFAGSSTDTQYF

size: -
J: TRBJ1-5
V: TRBV7-2
D: -
DNA: TGTGCCAGCAGCCCTCTTAGCCCCAATCAGCCCCAGCATTTT
CDR3: CASSPLSPNQPQHF

size: -
J: TRBJ1-5
V: TRBV28
D: TRBD1
DNA: TGTGCCAGCAGCCCAGGGCGACAGGGGACCCCTTACAATCAGCCCCAGCATTTT
CDR3: CASSPGRQGTPYNQPQHF